The sequence of this TCR beta chain was determined in a study of blood T cell repertoires in COVID-19. Germline CDR1 and CDR2: MNHEY and SMNVEV (reference sequence). With V trimmed by 6 bases and J by 2 bases, 6 bases remained unmatched. The CDR3 is 14 amino acids. Profiled with immunoSEQ multiplex PCR; TCRdb holds only in-frame clones, not every one. The data contain more than 85,000 clones, about nine tenths of them singletons. The genes are TRBV27 and TRBJ1-1, with 7 bases that match TRBD1. This TCR derives from a woman in her seventies with acute or convalescent COVID-19. Sequenced material: peripheral blood. CDR3 nucleotides: TGTGCCAGCAGATTTGACAGGGTAAACACTGAAGCTTTCTTT. Translating gives CASRFDRVNTEAFF.